The 19 T cell receptor beta chains below come from one sample, sequenced in a study of identical twins. TCRdb re-analysed the 5' RACE reads in MiXCR, keeping a single row per CDR3 protein. The sample shows about 810,000 distinct CDR3 sequences, 9% to 15% of them seen only once. The same sample was also used in a study of yellow fever vaccine responses in identical twins.

Sequenced material: PBMCs. Every receptor here comes from a woman younger than 35 in good health.

This clonotype appeared a single time. The rearrangement joins TRBV7-7 to TRBJ2-7; perhaps TRBD2 as D (6 bases). Germline loops: CDR1 SSHAT, CDR2 FNYEAQ (reference sequence). The CDR3 extends over 13 amino acids. V lost 2 bases and J lost 6, with 11 bases in between. CDR3 region: CASSLYQGGEQYV. CDR3 nucleotides: TGTGCCAGCAGCTTATATCAGGGAGGCGAGCAGTACGTC.

Notes on this clonotype: A much larger clone differs from this one at a single base, so this may be a read error. In this CDR3 the conserved last residue, phenylalanine or tryptophan, is missing, so a read error is likely. The CDR3 spells CASSPAGGHNEQFY. The CDR3 DNA reads TGTGCCAGCAGCCCAGCGGGGGGACACAATGAGCAGTTCTAC. V gene TRBV6-1 combines with J gene TRBJ2-1; 9 bases fit TRBD2. Losses at the gene ends were 6 bases for V and 5 bases for J; bases not matched to a gene: 5. Germline V gene data show CDR1 as MNHNS and CDR2 as SASEGT. There are 14 residues in the CDR3.

The chain combines TRBV6-1 with TRBJ2-2; TRBD1 matches 7 bases. J was trimmed by 4 bases and V by 8 bases; bases with no gene match: 10. This CDR3 comprises 15 residues. In germline, CDR1 is MNHNS, CDR2 SASEGT. CDR3 region: CASGRQGAGTGELFF. CDR3 coding DNA: TGTGCCAGCGGTAGACAGGGTGCCGGCACCGGGGAGCTGTTTTTT.

This clonotype has just a few counts. The chain carries TRBV12-3 or TRBV12-4 and TRBJ1-2; D gene unclear. Trimming removed 6 bases at V and 4 bases at J, with 12 bases between. This CDR3 has 13 amino acids. The CDR3 sequence is CASRVDPSYGYTF. The CDR3 DNA follows: TGTGCCAGCAGAGTAGACCCTTCCTATGGCTACACCTTC.

Only a few counts were recorded for this clonotype. The V and J genes are TRBV2 and TRBJ1-5; possibly TRBD1 for D (5 bases). Germline-derived CDR1 and CDR2 are SNHLY and FYNNEI. Trimming stripped 5 bases from V and 9 bases from J, with 14 bases between. The CDR3 sequence is 13 residues long. The CDR3 coding sequence is TGTGCCAGCAGTCCTCAGGGATACGGGCCCCAGCATTTT. It codes for CASSPQGYGPQHF.

This clonotype was detected ten times or more. V and J are TRBV12-3 or TRBV12-4 and TRBJ1-1; the match to TRBD1 covers 10 bases. V trimming: 6 bases; J trimming: 4 bases; junction bases outside the gene matches: 5. The CDR3 is 14 amino acids. The DNA for the CDR3 is TGTGCCAGCAGCCGACAGGGGGCGAGCACTGAAGCTTTCTTT. Amino acid sequence: CASSRQGASTEAFF.

In its sample, this clonotype was seen a few times. This chain links TRBV7-9 with TRBJ2-3; D remains unclear. Trimming took 2 bases from V and 5 from J, leaving 11 bases between them. The CDR3 length is 14 residues. Germline V lookup: CDR1 SEHNR, CDR2 FQNEAQ (reference sequence). CDR3 sequence reads: CASSLPALRDTQYF. In DNA, the CDR3 is TGTGCCAGCAGCTTACCGGCGTTAAGAGATACGCAGTATTTT.

This clonotype appeared many times. The chain uses TRBV15 and TRBJ2-2, with TRBD2 matching over 7 bases. This CDR3 is built from 14 residues. V shed 2 bases and J 6 bases; nucleotides not matched to a gene: 3. From germline, CDR1 is LNHNV and CDR2 YYDKDF (reference sequence). The DNA of the CDR3 is TGTGCCACCAGCAGATCAACTAGCGCCGGGGAGCTGTTTTTT. Translated, it gives CATSRSTSAGELFF.

This clonotype occurred many times. The chain uses TRBV9 and TRBJ2-2; tentative D call: TRBD1 (5 bases). Germline V gene sequence: CDR1 SGDLS, CDR2 YYNGEE. Trimming stripped 4 bases from V and 3 bases from J, with 22 bases between. The CDR3 consists of 18 residues. The CDR3: CASSFRTIGYADTGELFF. The CDR3 coding sequence is TGTGCCAGCAGCTTTCGGACAATCGGTTACGCGGACACCGGGGAGCTGTTTTTT.

V and J are TRBV20-1 and TRBJ2-7; perhaps TRBD2 as D (5 bases). Trimming left V 0 bases short and J 3 bases short, with 12 bases between. CDR1 and CDR2 (germline): DFQATT, SNEGSKA (reference sequence). CDR3 length: 14 residues. The CDR3 sequence: CSARDPDGVYEQYF. The CDR3 nucleotides read TGCAGTGCTAGAGATCCCGACGGGGTCTACGAGCAGTACTTC.

This clonotype occurred a few times. V is TRBV28 and J is TRBJ2-1; D unclear. Trimming pared 10 bases from V and 10 bases from J, leaving 14 bases between. CDR1 and CDR2 from the germline V gene are MDHEN and SYDVKM. The CDR3 is made up of 11 amino acids. The CDR3, as DNA: TGTGCCACCCTCGCTCGGCGGGAGCAGTTCTTC. It encodes CATLARREQFF.

This clonotype was found many times. This chain connects TRBV6-1 to TRBJ1-1; no definite D call. V lost 6 bases and J 1 base, leaving 9 bases between the germline ends. This CDR3 spans 13 amino acids. The germline V gene encodes CDR1 MNHNS and CDR2 SASEGT. CDR3 nucleotides: TGTGCCAGCAGGATTCTCCCGAACACTGAAGCTTTCTTT. It yields the protein CASRILPNTEAFF.

This clonotype came up a few times. The V and J genes are TRBV4-2 and TRBJ2-7, with 9 nucleotides matching TRBD2. Germline V gene sequence: CDR1 LGHNA, CDR2 YNFKEQ. This CDR3 contains 23 residues. J lost 0 bases, V lost 0 bases, and 24 bases had no gene match. The CDR3 loop is CASSQEFLASGKLEGMSSYEQYF. The CDR3 DNA sequence: TGTGCCAGCAGCCAAGAGTTCTTGGCTAGCGGGAAACTAGAAGGTATGAGCTCCTACGAGCAGTACTTC.

The chain is built from TRBV11-2 and TRBJ2-1; a possible D gene is TRBD1 (5 bases). Germline V gene lookup returns CDR1 SGHAT and CDR2 FQNNGV. V gave up 5 bases and J gave up 5 bases, with 16 bases separating them. There are 15 residues in the CDR3. The CDR3 region is CASSLRQIQDNEQFF. The CDR3 DNA sequence: TGTGCCAGCAGCCTCCGACAGATCCAAGACAATGAGCAGTTCTTC.

The chain is built from TRBV12-3 or TRBV12-4 and TRBJ2-7; D gene uncertain. Between the trimmed V and J ends, which lost 1 base and 0 bases, there was a span of 10 bases. The length of the CDR3 is 15 residues. CDR3 coding DNA: TGTGCCAGCAGTTTAGGGATCTCCTCCTCCTACGAGCAGTACTTC. Its translation is CASSLGISSSYEQYF.

This clonotype occurred many times. The chain recombines TRBV15 with TRBJ2-3; D is uncertain. CDR1 and CDR2 from the germline V gene are LNHNV and YYDKDF (reference sequence). The CDR3 consists of 13 residues. Trimming removed 0 bases from V and 2 bases from J, with 3 bases in between. CDR3 sequence (DNA): TGTGCCACCAGCAGAGATTACACAGATACGCAGTATTTT. Its protein is CATSRDYTDTQYF.

This clonotype was found a few times. The J gene is TRBJ2-2, the V gene TRBV4-2; no clear D. Trimming left V 0 bases short and J 8 bases short, with 10 bases between. The germline V gene encodes CDR1 LGHNA and CDR2 YNFKEQ. This CDR3 region has 14 residues. The CDR3, as DNA: TGTGCCAGCAGCCAAGATTCGAGTTTAGGGGAGCTGTTTTTT. Protein: CASSQDSSLGELFF.

The J gene is TRBJ1-6, the V gene TRBV7-2; TRBD1 might be the D (5 bases). CDR1 SGHTA and CDR2 FQGNSA come from the germline V gene. CDR3 size: 15 residues. V was pared by 4 bases and J by 6 bases, with 13 bases between. CDR3 sequence: CASSSEAGGNSPLHF. CDR3 nucleotide sequence: TGTGCCAGCAGCTCCGAAGCCGGGGGTAATTCACCCCTCCACTTT.

In nucleotides, the CDR3 is TGCAGTGCTAGGGGAGCGGGGGGACGCACAGATACGCAGTATTTT. This encodes CSARGAGGRTDTQYF. The chain combines TRBV20-1 with TRBJ2-3; 9 bases are a match to TRBD2. The CDR3 has 15 residues. V trimming: 3 bases; J trimming: 1 base; junction bases outside the gene matches: 5. From germline, CDR1 is DFQATT and CDR2 SNEGSKA (reference sequence).